The 24 T cell receptor beta chains below were found in one sample sequenced in a study of T cell clonality in common variable immunodeficiency. Measured with immunoSEQ multiplex PCR; TCRdb has only the in-frame clones, and not every one. The sample is made up of roughly 34,000 clones, none counted only once. The specimen sequenced was peripheral blood mononuclear cells. The receptors were sampled from a person between 18 and 75 years old in good health.

With regard to this clone: The missing CDR3 end, 3 residues past where the read stops, is filled in from the germline J gene. V usage is TRBV19 and J usage is TRBJ2-3, with 7 bases lining up with TRBD1. Germline values: CDR1 LNHDA, CDR2 SQIVND (reference sequence). The CDR3 loop spans 15 amino acids. The ends lost 6 bases at V and 5 bases at J; junction bases unmatched: 11. The DNA read from the CDR3 is TGTGCCAGTAGCGGGGACAGCAGTTCTGGAGATACG. Its translation is CASSGDSSSGDT. The whole CDR3 protein reads CASSGDSSSGDTQYF.

This clone was seen a handful of times. The observed sequence ends 3 residues before the CDR3 terminus, with the missing tail filled in from the germline J gene. The chain joins TRBV18 to TRBJ1-6, with 9 positions matching TRBD1. V trimming: 3 bases; J trimming: 7 bases; junction bases outside the gene matches: 4. The CDR3 has 15 residues. Germline V gene data show CDR1 as KGHSH and CDR2 as LQKENI. CDR3 DNA (partial): TGTGCCAGCTCACCGAGGGACAGGGTAAATTCACCC. Translated, it gives CASSPRDRVNSP. In full, the CDR3 reads CASSPRDRVNSPLHF.

This clone appeared many times. The read is 3 residues too short to cover the CDR3 end, so that end is filled in from the germline J gene. The chain recombines TRBV19 with TRBJ1-5; 7 nucleotides match TRBD1. The CDR3 length is 16 residues. Germline V gene data show CDR1 as LNHDA and CDR2 as SQIVND (reference sequence). V was clipped by 5 bases and J by 0 bases; unmatched bases: 7. This CDR3 is CASSSTGTASNQPQHF. The covered CDR3 bases are TGTGCCAGTAGTTCGACAGGGACAGCTAGCAATCAGCCC.

Many counts were recorded for this clone. The read ends 3 residues before the CDR3 terminus; that terminus is restored from the germline J gene. V usage is TRBV19 and J usage is TRBJ2-4; D unresolved. CDR3 size: 18 residues. The V end was cut by 0 bases, the J end by 0 bases, with 15 bases between. CDR1 and CDR2 from the germline V gene are LNHDA and SQIVND (reference sequence). CDR3 DNA (partial): TGTGCCAGTAGTATAGAGTTTGGTCGCGGTAGAGCCAAAAACATT. Translating gives CASSIEFGRGRAKNI. The CDR3, in full, reads CASSIEFGRGRAKNIQYF.

Ten or more counts support this clone. The CDR3 extends 3 residues past the end of the read, so its final part is completed from the germline J gene. V and J are TRBV6-1 and TRBJ2-2; 10 bases are a match to TRBD1. V was pared by 4 bases and J by 4 bases, with 6 bases of the junction left unmatched. The CDR3 is 16 residues long. The germline V gene encodes CDR1 MNHNS and CDR2 SASEGT. The covered CDR3 bases are TGTGCCAGCAGTGCCGGGACAGGGGCTGGCACCGGGGAG. This encodes CASSAGTGAGTGE. The entire CDR3 reads CASSAGTGAGTGELFF.

This clone has at least ten counts. Read data end 3 residues before the CDR3 end; the end is taken from the germline J gene. This chain links TRBV20-1 with TRBJ1-4; 7 bases are shared with TRBD1. Per germline, CDR1 DFQATT and CDR2 SNEGSKA (reference sequence). The CDR3 runs to 15 residues. The junction had 6 bases not matched to a gene; V was cut back by 0 bases and J by 5 bases. The CDR3 region is CSARDLRGPNEKLFF. CDR3 DNA (partial): TGCAGTGCTAGAGATCTAAGGGGGCCAAATGAAAAA.

This clone was recorded many times. The CDR3 end is not reached by the read, which stops 3 residues before it; the germline J gene fills it in. The chain couples TRBV5-4 to TRBJ1-1; TRBD1 might be the D (5 bases). Germline-derived CDR1 and CDR2 are SGHNT and YYREEE (reference sequence). This CDR3 is built from 15 residues. Trimming stripped 3 bases from V and 6 bases from J, with 18 bases between. CDR3 DNA, as far as it was read: TGTGCCAGCAGCTCTCCCGGCAAGGGGAGAGCTGAA. This translates into CASSSPGKGRAE. The full-length CDR3 reads as CASSSPGKGRAEAFF.

The table lists this clone with many counts. The read ends 3 residues before the CDR3 terminus; that terminus is restored from the germline J gene. The gene calls are TRBV18 and TRBJ2-3; TRBD2 agrees at 9 bases. The germline V gene has CDR1 KGHSH and CDR2 LQKENI. This CDR3 is 16 amino acids long. With V trimmed by 3 bases and J by 5 bases, 9 bases remained unmatched. The DNA read from the CDR3 is TGTGCCAGCTCACCGGCGACTAGCGGTGGGGGAGATACG. Residues: CASSPATSGGGDT. The CDR3 as a whole reads CASSPATSGGGDTQYF.

This clone was found many times. The CDR3 is cut off 3 residues early in the read; its end comes from the germline J gene. The chain has TRBV19 and TRBJ2-6, with D possibly being TRBD1 (5 bases). Between the trimmed V and J ends, which lost 3 bases and 1 base, there was a span of 10 bases. The CDR3 contains 16 residues. Per germline, CDR1 LNHDA and CDR2 SQIVND (reference sequence). The covered CDR3 bases are TGTGCCAGTAGTATTCAGGGCAGATCTGGGGCCAACGTC. It translates to CASSIQGRSGANV. From start to end, the CDR3 is CASSIQGRSGANVLTF.

This clone occurred many times. The sequenced fragment ends 3 residues before the CDR3 boundary, so the rest is inferred from the germline J gene. This chain uses TRBV6-4 with TRBJ2-7; perhaps TRBD2 as D (5 bases). CDR1 is MRHNA, CDR2 SNTAGT, per germline. There are 14 residues in the CDR3. The V gene lost 10 bases and the J gene lost 0 bases, with 16 bases spanning the gap. The CDR3 spells CAIRSSCSSYEQYF. The part of the CDR3 DNA that was read is TGTGCCATTCGTTCTAGCTGCAGCTCCTACGAG.

There are many counts of this clone. From the germline J gene comes the end of the CDR3, since the read stops 3 residues before it. The chain carries TRBV15 and TRBJ2-1, with a tentative D call TRBD2 (6 bases). The CDR3 length is 16 residues. The V gene lost 0 bases and the J gene lost 0 bases, with 9 bases spanning the gap. Per the germline V gene, CDR1 is LNHNV and CDR2 is YYDKDF (reference sequence). Partial CDR3 DNA: TGTGCCACCAGCAGAGAGGCTAGCGACTCCTACAATGAG. Protein product: CATSREASDSYNE. The entire CDR3 is CATSREASDSYNEQFF.

Many counts were recorded for this clone. The read comes to an end 3 residues before the CDR3 does, leaving the germline J gene to fill in the end. The chain recombines TRBV12-3 or TRBV12-4 with TRBJ2-1; 9 bases are a match to TRBD2. CDR3 length: 15 residues. V was clipped by 3 bases and J by 4 bases; unmatched bases: 4. CDR3 bases read: TGTGCCAGCAGTTTGTCACTAGCGGGTTACAATGAG. This translates into CASSLSLAGYNE. The CDR3 as a whole reads CASSLSLAGYNEQFF.

In this sample, this clone turned up many times. The missing CDR3 end, 3 residues past where the read stops, is filled in from the germline J gene. The rearrangement joins TRBV5-1 to TRBJ2-1; D gene unclear. CDR1 is SGHRS and CDR2 is YFSETQ in the germline V gene. The CDR3 is made up of 12 amino acids. V gave up 4 bases and J gave up 6 bases, with 8 bases separating them. CDR3 in amino acids: CASSPSGNEQFF. The part of the CDR3 DNA that was read is TGCGCCAGCAGCCCGTCAGGCAATGAG.

This clone has a count of ten or more. The read comes to an end 3 residues before the CDR3 does, leaving the germline J gene to fill in the end. This sequence joins TRBV6-1 and TRBJ2-3, with D possibly TRBD1 on 6 matching bases. With 2 bases removed from V and 3 bases from J, the gap between germline ends came to 24 bases. The germline CDR1 and CDR2 sequences are MNHNS and SASEGT. CDR3 size: 19 residues. The DNA read from the CDR3 is TGTGCCAGCAGTGAAAGAAGGGGGATGTTAGCGACCAAAACAGATACG. This translates into CASSERRGMLATKTDT. The full CDR3 reads CASSERRGMLATKTDTQYF.

This clone occurred many times. The read ends 3 residues early relative to the CDR3; the germline J gene fills the gap. This chain uses TRBV5-1 with TRBJ2-5; 7 bases are shared with TRBD1. The CDR3 has 14 amino acids. The germline CDR1 and CDR2 sequences are SGHRS and YFSETQ. V lost 4 bases, J lost 1 base, and 4 bases stayed unmatched. Partial CDR3 DNA: TGCGCCAGCAGCCAGGACAGGTTCCAAGAGACC. Its protein product is CASSQDRFQET. The complete CDR3 reads CASSQDRFQETQYF. Full variable domain (remainder filled in from reference TRBV5-1 and TRBJ2-5): KAGVTQTPRYLIKTRGQQVTLSCSPISGHRSVSWYQQTPGQGLQFLFEYFSETQRNKGNFPGRFSGRQFSNSRSEMNVSTLELGDSALYLCASSQDRFQETQYFGPGTRLLVL.

This clone was detected many times. The read finishes 3 residues shy of the CDR3 end, and the germline J gene is used to complete it. This rearrangement joins TRBV20-1 to TRBJ2-5, with 11 nucleotides matching TRBD1. The CDR3 length is 15 residues. The V gene end was trimmed by 0 bases and the J gene end by 4 bases; junction bases not matched to a gene: 4. Germline V CDR1 and CDR2: DFQATT, SNEGSKA (reference sequence). CDR3 residues: CSARDPGQGGETQYF. The sequenced CDR3 bases are TGCAGTGCTAGAGATCCGGGACAGGGGGGAGAGACC.

This clone was detected many times. The CDR3 reads CASSIDGASGRATDTQYF. Partial CDR3 DNA: TGTGCCAGTAGTATAGATGGGGCTAGCGGGAGGGCCACAGATACG. The V gene is TRBV19, the J gene TRBJ2-3, with 12 positions matching TRBD2. The read falls 3 residues short of the CDR3 end, and the missing part is taken from the germline J gene. In germline, CDR1 is LNHDA, CDR2 SQIVND (reference sequence). This CDR3 has 18 amino acids. V trimming: 0 bases; J trimming: 2 bases; junction bases outside the gene matches: 6.

This clone occurred many times. Coverage ceases 3 residues before the CDR3 finishes, and the germline J gene fills in the end. J is TRBJ2-1 and V is TRBV11-2, with D perhaps matching TRBD2 (6 bases). Germline V gives CDR1 SGHAT, CDR2 FQNNGV. This CDR3 has 14 amino acids. Between the trimmed V and J ends, which lost 8 bases and 6 bases, there was a span of 17 bases. The covered CDR3 bases are TGTGCCAGCGAGGAGGAGATTAGCGGCAATGAG. Amino acids: CASEEEISGNE. The entire CDR3 sequence reads CASEEEISGNEQFF.

This clone was observed at least ten times. With the read ending 3 residues before the CDR3 end, the germline J gene is used to fill in that end. The rearrangement joins TRBV30 to TRBJ1-1; D is uncertain. V gave up 1 base and J gave up 1 base, with 13 bases separating them. The CDR3 runs 15 residues. Germline V gene data show CDR1 as GTSNPN and CDR2 as SVGIG (reference sequence). CDR3 loop: CAWSDPRKGNTEAFF. The CDR3 DNA, read in part, is TGTGCCTGGAGTGACCCCCGAAAAGGGAACACTGAA.

At least ten counts were recorded for this clone. Read data end 3 residues before the CDR3 end; the end is taken from the germline J gene. The chain links TRBV18 to TRBJ2-3; 9 positions match TRBD2. Germline CDR1 and CDR2: KGHSH and LQKENI. Germline trimming cut 3 bases from V and 3 bases from J; bases unmatched to any gene: 10. The CDR3 totals 17 residues. CDR3 sequence reads: CASSPNAFSGRTDTQYF. Partial CDR3 DNA: TGTGCCAGCTCACCTAACGCCTTCAGCGGGAGGACAGATACG.

As to this clone: The observed sequence ends 3 residues before the CDR3 terminus, with the missing tail filled in from the germline J gene. The V and J genes are TRBV19 and TRBJ2-7, with D tentatively TRBD2 (6 bases). CDR3 length equals 14 residues. Trimming shortened V by 0 bases and J by 6 bases, and 12 bases separated the two germline ends. Germline assignment: CDR1 LNHDA and CDR2 SQIVND (reference sequence). The CDR3 is CASSIETSSGEQYF. The CDR3 bases that were read are TGTGCCAGTAGTATAGAGACTAGTTCCGGCGAG.

As regards this clone: Read coverage stops 3 residues before the CDR3 terminus; the germline J gene supplies the remainder. V and J are TRBV5-1 and TRBJ2-1, with TRBD1 matching over 8 bases. The CDR3 length is 15 residues. CDR1 and CDR2 (germline): SGHRS, YFSETQ. J was trimmed by 6 bases and V by 4 bases; bases with no gene match: 9. Incomplete CDR3 DNA: TGCGCCAGCAGCGTGGGGACAGGCTCAGGCAATGAG. It yields the protein CASSVGTGSGNE. The full CDR3 is CASSVGTGSGNEQFF.

In this sample, this clone turned up many times. The read terminates 3 residues ahead of where the CDR3 ends, so the germline J gene completes it. This chain links TRBV18 with TRBJ2-1; TRBD2 matches 7 bases. The V gene end was trimmed by 6 bases and the J gene end by 4 bases; junction bases not matched to a gene: 9. This CDR3 is built from 15 residues. Germline lookup yields CDR1 KGHSH and CDR2 LQKENI. The part of the CDR3 DNA that was read is TGTGCCAGCTCGGCTAGCGGACGCCCTTACAATGAG. It specifies CASSASGRPYNE. The full CDR3 reads CASSASGRPYNEQFF.

This clone has just a few counts. The read is 3 residues too short to cover the CDR3 end, so that end is filled in from the germline J gene. The rearrangement joins TRBV27 to TRBJ2-5; D remains ambiguous. V was clipped by 6 bases and J by 5 bases, with 13 bases between them. There are 13 residues in the CDR3. Germline lookup yields CDR1 MNHEY and CDR2 SMNVEV (reference sequence). CDR3 DNA (partial): TGTGCCAGCAGAAAAGGCTCGAGGGAGACC. Its translation: CASRKGSRET. The whole CDR3 sequence is CASRKGSRETQYF.